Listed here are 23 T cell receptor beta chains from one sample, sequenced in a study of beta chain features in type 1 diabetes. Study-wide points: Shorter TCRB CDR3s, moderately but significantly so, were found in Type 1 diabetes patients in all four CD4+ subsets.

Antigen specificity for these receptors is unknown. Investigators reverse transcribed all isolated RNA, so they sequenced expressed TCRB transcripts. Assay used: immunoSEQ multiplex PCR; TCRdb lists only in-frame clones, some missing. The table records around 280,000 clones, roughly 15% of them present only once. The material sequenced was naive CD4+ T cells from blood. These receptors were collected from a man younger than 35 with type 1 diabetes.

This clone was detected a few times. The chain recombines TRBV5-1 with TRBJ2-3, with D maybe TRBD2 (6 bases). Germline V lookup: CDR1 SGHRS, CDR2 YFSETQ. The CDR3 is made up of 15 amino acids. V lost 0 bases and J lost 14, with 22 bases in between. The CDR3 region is CASSLEFLRGSVLYF. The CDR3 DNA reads TGCGCCAGCAGCTTGGAGTTTCTTCGGGGGAGCGTGCTGTATTTT.

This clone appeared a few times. In DNA form, the CDR3 reads TGCAGTGTATCACAGGGGGCTGAAGCTTTCTTT. This codes for CSVSQGAEAFF. The rearrangement joins TRBV20-1 to TRBJ1-1, with 8 positions matching TRBD1. Germline V gene sequence: CDR1 DFQATT, CDR2 SNEGSKA (reference sequence). The J segment lost 6 bases and the V segment lost 7 bases, leaving 4 bases of the junction unmatched. The CDR3 is 11 residues long.

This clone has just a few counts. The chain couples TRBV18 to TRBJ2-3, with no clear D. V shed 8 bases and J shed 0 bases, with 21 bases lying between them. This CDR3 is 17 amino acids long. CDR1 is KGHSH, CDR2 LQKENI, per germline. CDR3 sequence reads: CASTETPTYASTDTQYF. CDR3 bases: TGTGCCAGCACCGAGACGCCGACATACGCTAGCACAGATACGCAGTATTTT.

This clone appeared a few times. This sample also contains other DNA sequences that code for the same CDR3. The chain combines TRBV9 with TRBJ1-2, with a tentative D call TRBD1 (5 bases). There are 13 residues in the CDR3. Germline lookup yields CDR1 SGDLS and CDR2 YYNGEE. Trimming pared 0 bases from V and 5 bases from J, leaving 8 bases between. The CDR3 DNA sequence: TGTGCCAGCAGCGTAGACCGGGGGTATGGCTACACCTTC. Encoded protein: CASSVDRGYGYTF.

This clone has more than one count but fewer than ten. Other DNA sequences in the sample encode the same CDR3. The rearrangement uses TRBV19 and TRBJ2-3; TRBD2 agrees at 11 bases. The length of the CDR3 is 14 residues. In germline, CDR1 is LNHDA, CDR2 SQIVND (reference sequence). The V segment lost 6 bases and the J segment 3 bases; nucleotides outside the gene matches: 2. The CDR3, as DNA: TGTGCCAGTAGACTAGCGGGGGATACAGATACGCAGTATTTT. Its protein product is CASRLAGDTDTQYF.

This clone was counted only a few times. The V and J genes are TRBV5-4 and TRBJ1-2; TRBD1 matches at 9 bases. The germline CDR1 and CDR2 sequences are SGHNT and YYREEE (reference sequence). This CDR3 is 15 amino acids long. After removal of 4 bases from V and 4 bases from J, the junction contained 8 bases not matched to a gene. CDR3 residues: CASSTGTGQGYGYTF. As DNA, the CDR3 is TGTGCCAGCAGCACAGGGACAGGGCAGGGCTATGGCTACACCTTC.

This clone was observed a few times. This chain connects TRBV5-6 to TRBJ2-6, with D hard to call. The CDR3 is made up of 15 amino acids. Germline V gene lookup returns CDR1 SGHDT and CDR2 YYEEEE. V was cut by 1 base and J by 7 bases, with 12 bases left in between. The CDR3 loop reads CASSLQRTRANVLTF. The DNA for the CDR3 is TGTGCCAGCAGCTTGCAGCGCACCCGAGCCAACGTCCTGACTTTC.

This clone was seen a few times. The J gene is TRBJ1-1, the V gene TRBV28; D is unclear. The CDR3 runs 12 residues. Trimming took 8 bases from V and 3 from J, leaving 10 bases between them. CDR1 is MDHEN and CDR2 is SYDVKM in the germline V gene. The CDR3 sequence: CASDDTDTEAFF. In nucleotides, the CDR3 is TGTGCCAGCGACGACACGGACACTGAAGCTTTCTTT. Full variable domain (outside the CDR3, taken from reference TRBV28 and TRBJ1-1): DVKVTQSSRYLVKRTGEKVFLECVQDMDHENMFWYRQDPGLGLRLIYFSYDVKMKEKGDIPEGYSVSREKKERFSLILESASTNQTSMYLCASDDTDTEAFFGQGTRLTVV.

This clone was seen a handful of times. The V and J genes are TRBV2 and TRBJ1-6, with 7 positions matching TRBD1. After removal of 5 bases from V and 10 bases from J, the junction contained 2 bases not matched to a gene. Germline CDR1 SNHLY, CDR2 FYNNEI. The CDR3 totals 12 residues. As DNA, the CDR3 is TGTGCCAGCAGTCAGGGGGACTCACCCCTCCACTTT. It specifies CASSQGDSPLHF.

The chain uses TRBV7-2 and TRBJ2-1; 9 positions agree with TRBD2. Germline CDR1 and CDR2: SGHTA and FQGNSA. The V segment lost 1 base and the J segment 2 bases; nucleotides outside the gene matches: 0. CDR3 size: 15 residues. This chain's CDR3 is CASSLGGGAYNEQFF. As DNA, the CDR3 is TGTGCCAGCAGCTTAGGCGGGGGGGCCTACAATGAGCAGTTCTTC.

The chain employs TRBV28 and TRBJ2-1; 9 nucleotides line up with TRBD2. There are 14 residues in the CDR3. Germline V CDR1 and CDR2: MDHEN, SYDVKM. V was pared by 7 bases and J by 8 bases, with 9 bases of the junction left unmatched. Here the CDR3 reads CASMDGGRAYEQFF. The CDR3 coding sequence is TGTGCCAGCATGGACGGCGGGAGGGCCTATGAGCAGTTCTTC. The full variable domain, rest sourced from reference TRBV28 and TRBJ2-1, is DVKVTQSSRYLVKRTGEKVFLECVQDMDHENMFWYRQDPGLGLRLIYFSYDVKMKEKGDIPEGYSVSREKKERFSLILESASTNQTSMYLCASMDGGRAYEQFFGPGTRLTVL.

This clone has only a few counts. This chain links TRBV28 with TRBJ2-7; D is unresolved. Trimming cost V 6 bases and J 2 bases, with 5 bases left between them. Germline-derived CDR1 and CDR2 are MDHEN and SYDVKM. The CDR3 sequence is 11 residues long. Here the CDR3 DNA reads TGTGCCAGCAGCCACACCTACGAGCAGTACTTC. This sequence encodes CASSHTYEQYF.

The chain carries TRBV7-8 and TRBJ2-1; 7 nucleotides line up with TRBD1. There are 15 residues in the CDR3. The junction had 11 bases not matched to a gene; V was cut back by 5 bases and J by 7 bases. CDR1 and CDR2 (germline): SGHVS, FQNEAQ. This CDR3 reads CASSQRQGQENEQFF. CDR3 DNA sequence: TGTGCCAGCAGCCAAAGACAGGGCCAAGAGAATGAGCAGTTCTTC. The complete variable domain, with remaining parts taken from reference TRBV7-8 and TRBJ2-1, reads GAGVSQSPRYKVAKRGQDVALRCDPISGHVSLFWYQQALGQGPEFLTYFQNEAQLDKSGLPSDRFFAERPEGSVSTLKIQRTQQEDSAVYLCASSQRQGQENEQFFGPGTRLTVL.

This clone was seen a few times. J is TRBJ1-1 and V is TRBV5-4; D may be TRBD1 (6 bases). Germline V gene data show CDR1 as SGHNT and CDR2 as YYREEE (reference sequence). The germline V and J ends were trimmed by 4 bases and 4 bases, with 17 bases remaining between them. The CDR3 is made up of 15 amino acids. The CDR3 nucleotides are TGTGCCAGCAGCCCCATTTCGACAGGCCGCACTGAAGCTTTCTTT. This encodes CASSPISTGRTEAFF.

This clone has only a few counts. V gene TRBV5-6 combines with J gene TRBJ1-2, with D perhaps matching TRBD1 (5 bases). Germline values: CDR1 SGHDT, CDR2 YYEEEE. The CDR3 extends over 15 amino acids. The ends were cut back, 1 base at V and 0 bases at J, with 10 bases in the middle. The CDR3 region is CASSLQGSTNYGYTF. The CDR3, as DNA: TGTGCCAGCAGCTTGCAGGGTTCGACTAACTATGGCTACACCTTC.

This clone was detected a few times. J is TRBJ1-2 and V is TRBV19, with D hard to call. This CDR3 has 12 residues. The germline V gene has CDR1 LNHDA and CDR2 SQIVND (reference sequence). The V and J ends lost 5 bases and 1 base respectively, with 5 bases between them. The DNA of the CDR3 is TGTGCCAGTAGTGCTAGTAACTATGGCTACACCTTC. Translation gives CASSASNYGYTF.

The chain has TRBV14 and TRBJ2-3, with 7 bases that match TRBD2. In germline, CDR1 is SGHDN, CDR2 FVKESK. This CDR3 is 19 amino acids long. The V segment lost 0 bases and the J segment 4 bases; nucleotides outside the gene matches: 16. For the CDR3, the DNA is TGTGCCAGCAGCCAAGATGCGGTTGCTGGGAGGGCCGGCGCAGATACGCAGTATTTT. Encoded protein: CASSQDAVAGRAGADTQYF.

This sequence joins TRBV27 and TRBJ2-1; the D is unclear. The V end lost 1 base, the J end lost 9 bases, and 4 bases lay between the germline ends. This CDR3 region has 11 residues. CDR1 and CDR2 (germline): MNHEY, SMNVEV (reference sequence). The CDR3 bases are TGTGCCAGCAGTTTATACGGTGAGCAGTTCTTC. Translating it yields CASSLYGEQFF.

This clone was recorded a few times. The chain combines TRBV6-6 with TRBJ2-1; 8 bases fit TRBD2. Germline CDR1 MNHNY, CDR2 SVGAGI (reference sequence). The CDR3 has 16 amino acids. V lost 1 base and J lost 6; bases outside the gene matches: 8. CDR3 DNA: TGTGCCAGCAGTTACTTAGTGACTAGCGTCCTCAATGAGCAGTTCTTC. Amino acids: CASSYLVTSVLNEQFF.

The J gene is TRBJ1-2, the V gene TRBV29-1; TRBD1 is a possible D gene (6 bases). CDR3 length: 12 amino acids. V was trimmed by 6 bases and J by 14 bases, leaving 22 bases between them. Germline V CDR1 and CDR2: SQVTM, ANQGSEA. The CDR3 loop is CSVGGPLVPLTF. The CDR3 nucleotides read TGCAGCGTCGGGGGGCCCCTCGTTCCGTTGACCTTC.

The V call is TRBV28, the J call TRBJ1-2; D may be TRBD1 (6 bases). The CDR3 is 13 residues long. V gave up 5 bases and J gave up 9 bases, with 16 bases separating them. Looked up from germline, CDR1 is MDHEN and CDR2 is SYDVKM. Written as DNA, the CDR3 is TGTGCCAGCAGTCAAACCGGGACACAACGCTACACCTTC. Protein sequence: CASSQTGTQRYTF.

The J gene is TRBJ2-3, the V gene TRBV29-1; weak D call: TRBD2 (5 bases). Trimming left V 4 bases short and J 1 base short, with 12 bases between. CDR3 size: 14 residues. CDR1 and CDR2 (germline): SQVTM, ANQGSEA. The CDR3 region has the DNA TGCAGCGTTGTCCCTGGACTGGGCACAGATACGCAGTATTTT. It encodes CSVVPGLGTDTQYF.

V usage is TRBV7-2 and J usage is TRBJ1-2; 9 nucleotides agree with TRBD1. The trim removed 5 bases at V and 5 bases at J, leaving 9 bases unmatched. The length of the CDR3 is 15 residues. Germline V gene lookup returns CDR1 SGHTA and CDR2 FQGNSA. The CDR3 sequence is CASSLYRGPLYGYTF. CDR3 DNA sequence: TGTGCCAGCAGCCTATACAGGGGGCCCTTATATGGCTACACCTTC.